Listed here are 30 T cell receptor beta chains from one sample, sequenced in a study of blood T cell repertoires in COVID-19. Clones were sequenced by immunoSEQ multiplex PCR, and TCRdb holds only the in-frame ones, with some missing. Of about 160,000 clones listed, about 80% are singletons. Input material: peripheral blood. The receptors derive from an elderly woman with acute or convalescent COVID-19.

The rearrangement joins TRBV18 to TRBJ1-2; 7 nucleotides line up with TRBD1. Trimming took 3 bases from V and 5 from J; bases not matched to a gene: 12. CDR1 KGHSH and CDR2 LQKENI come from the germline V gene. There are 16 residues in the CDR3. CDR3 in amino acids: CASSPSGGDSFYGYTF. The CDR3 nucleotides are TGTGCCAGCTCACCCTCGGGGGGGGACAGCTTTTATGGCTACACCTTC.

About this clone itself: The same CDR3 arises from other DNA sequences in this sample as well. This rearrangement joins TRBV3-1 (or the pseudogene TRBV3-2) to TRBJ1-6; D possibly corresponds to TRBD1 (6 bases). CDR3 size: 14 residues. V gave up 4 bases and J gave up 10 bases, with 14 bases separating them. Germline CDR1 and CDR2: LGHDT and YNNKEL (reference sequence). The CDR3 DNA is TGTGCCAGCAGCCCGGCCAGGGGTGACTCACCCCTCCACTTT. This translates into CASSPARGDSPLHF.

This chain connects TRBV15 to TRBJ2-7, with a possible D match to TRBD2 (6 bases). Germline lookup yields CDR1 LNHNV and CDR2 YYDKDF (reference sequence). Trimming pared 1 base from V and 1 base from J, leaving 17 bases between. This CDR3 is built from 17 residues. CDR3 coding DNA: TGTGCCACCAGCAGAGCACGGGGCGGGGTTTCATCCTACGAGCAGTACTTC. This sequence encodes CATSRARGGVSSYEQYF.

The chain recombines TRBV9 with TRBJ2-6; 8 bases map to TRBD1. The germline V gene encodes CDR1 SGDLS and CDR2 YYNGEE. CDR3 size: 17 residues. V was clipped by 0 bases and J by 4 bases; unmatched bases: 6. For the CDR3, the DNA is TGTGCCAGCAGCGTAGCGACAGGGGCGCTAGGGGCCAACGTCCTGACTTTC. The encoded protein is CASSVATGALGANVLTF. Full variable domain (missing parts from reference TRBV9 and TRBJ2-6): DSGVTQTPKHLITATGQRVTLRCSPRSGDLSVYWYQQSLDQGLQFLIQYYNGEERAKGNILERFSAQQFPDLHSELNLSSLELGDSALYFCASSVATGALGANVLTFGAGSRLTVL.

The V gene is TRBV6-5, the J gene TRBJ2-1; the match to TRBD2 covers 9 bases. The junction had 2 bases not matched to a gene; V was cut back by 2 bases and J by 3 bases. Germline assignment: CDR1 MNHEY and CDR2 SVGAGI. CDR3 length: 15 residues. Here the CDR3 reads CASSYTAGGYNEQFF. Here the CDR3 DNA reads TGTGCCAGCAGTTACACAGCGGGAGGCTACAATGAGCAGTTCTTC.

The chain carries TRBV7-9 and TRBJ1-1; TRBD1 is a possible D gene (6 bases). The V gene lost 4 bases and the J gene lost 1 base, with 10 bases spanning the gap. Germline values: CDR1 SEHNR, CDR2 FQNEAQ (reference sequence). The CDR3 has 14 residues. The CDR3 sequence: CASSSLGQNTEAFF. The CDR3 coding sequence is TGTGCCAGCAGCTCACTGGGACAGAACACTGAAGCTTTCTTT.

The genes are TRBV28 and TRBJ2-1; a possible D gene is TRBD2 (5 bases). CDR1 and CDR2 from the germline V gene are MDHEN and SYDVKM. Trimming left V 3 bases short and J 9 bases short, with 9 bases between. The CDR3 is made up of 12 amino acids. CDR3 amino acids: CASSFGEPEQFF. In DNA form, the CDR3 reads TGTGCCAGCAGTTTTGGGGAGCCTGAGCAGTTCTTC.

This clone was detected only once. The genes are TRBV19 and TRBJ2-7; the match to TRBD1 covers 10 bases. The CDR3 length is 14 residues. Per germline, CDR1 LNHDA and CDR2 SQIVND (reference sequence). V dropped 7 bases and J dropped 2; count of bases not matched to a gene: 5. Here the CDR3 reads CASTSGTGAYEQYF. Here the CDR3 DNA reads TGTGCCAGTACTTCCGGGACAGGGGCCTACGAGCAGTACTTC.

V gene TRBV5-6 combines with J gene TRBJ1-5; possible D gene TRBD1, 6 bases. Germline assignment: CDR1 SGHDT and CDR2 YYEEEE. CDR3 size: 14 residues. V was trimmed by 0 bases and J by 2 bases, leaving 6 bases between them. CDR3 nucleotides: TGTGCCAGCAGCTTGGACAGGGGCAATCAGCCCCAGCATTTT. The encoded protein is CASSLDRGNQPQHF.

The rearrangement joins TRBV12-3 or TRBV12-4 to TRBJ1-1; D might be TRBD1 (6 bases). The CDR3 runs 12 residues. V dropped 6 bases and J dropped 5 bases, with 10 bases sitting between them. The DNA of the CDR3 is TGTGCCAGCAGCCAGAGGGGGACTGAAGCTTTCTTT. Translation: CASSQRGTEAFF.

The chain has TRBV5-4 and TRBJ2-4, with 9 bases matching TRBD2. Trimming removed 4 bases from V and 14 bases from J; junction bases left unmatched: 10. There are 13 residues in the CDR3. Germline V gene lookup returns CDR1 SGHNT and CDR2 YYREEE (reference sequence). This CDR3 reads CASSTTGLANEYF. The DNA for the CDR3 is TGTGCCAGCAGCACCACCGGACTAGCGAATGAGTACTTC.

V is TRBV28 and J is TRBJ2-1; D is undetermined. V was trimmed by 6 bases and J by 0 bases, leaving 15 bases between them. Looked up from germline, CDR1 is MDHEN and CDR2 is SYDVKM. The CDR3 runs to 16 residues. CDR3 DNA: TGTGCCAGCAGCTCAGCGACGGCTAGCTCCTACAATGAGCAGTTCTTC. It translates to CASSSATASSYNEQFF.

V gene TRBV30 combines with J gene TRBJ1-1; D may be TRBD1 (6 bases). Germline V lookup: CDR1 GTSNPN, CDR2 SVGIG (reference sequence). V was shortened by 3 bases and J by 6 bases, with 14 bases between the two germline ends. The length of the CDR3 is 13 residues. DNA of the CDR3: TGTGCCTGGAGCTACAGGGAGAGCCCTGAAGCTTTCTTT. This sequence encodes CAWSYRESPEAFF.

The chain recombines TRBV9 with TRBJ2-7; 8 nucleotides agree with TRBD2. Looked up from germline, CDR1 is SGDLS and CDR2 is YYNGEE. CDR3 size: 16 residues. Germline trimming cut 0 bases from V and 1 base from J; bases unmatched to any gene: 6. CDR3 sequence (DNA): TGTGCCAGCAGCGTAGCTCAGGCTAGCGGGTCCTACGAGCAGTACTTC. As protein: CASSVAQASGSYEQYF.

The chain combines TRBV5-1 with TRBJ2-7; no reliable D call. CDR3 length: 15 amino acids. The V and J ends lost 0 bases and 2 bases respectively, with 12 bases between them. Germline V gives CDR1 SGHRS, CDR2 YFSETQ. CDR3 in amino acids: CASSLGAGPTYEQYF. The CDR3 DNA reads as TGCGCCAGCAGCTTGGGGGCAGGTCCCACCTACGAGCAGTACTTC.

The chain combines TRBV10-1 with TRBJ2-3, with 14 bases identical to TRBD2. Looked up from germline, CDR1 is WNHNN and CDR2 is SYGVQD (reference sequence). This CDR3 has 17 residues. The V and J ends lost 8 bases and 3 bases, in that order; junction bases with no gene match: 10. The CDR3 here is CASASGLAGGRTDTQYF. CDR3 DNA sequence: TGCGCCAGCGCGAGTGGACTAGCGGGAGGTAGGACAGATACGCAGTATTTT.

The genes are TRBV28 and TRBJ1-5; 11 bases agree with TRBD1. Germline V gene data show CDR1 as MDHEN and CDR2 as SYDVKM. This CDR3 contains 16 residues. The V segment lost 5 bases and the J segment 6 bases; nucleotides outside the gene matches: 9. In nucleotides, the CDR3 is TGTGCCAGCAGTCTCCTGGGACAGGGGGAAGGTCAGCCCCAGCATTTT. The encoded protein is CASSLLGQGEGQPQHF.

This clone was seen more than once but under ten times. The gene calls are TRBV29-1 and TRBJ2-2; D is undetermined. In germline, CDR1 is SQVTM, CDR2 ANQGSEA. Deletions cut 6 bases from V and 5 bases from J, with 7 bases between. This CDR3 is built from 11 residues. CDR3 nucleotide sequence: TGCAGCGTCGCTCGGACCGGGGAGCTGTTTTTT. Amino acid sequence: CSVARTGELFF.

The chain joins TRBV7-9 to TRBJ2-1; D is possibly TRBD2 (6 bases). The CDR3 length is 14 residues. Germline V gene sequence: CDR1 SEHNR, CDR2 FQNEAQ (reference sequence). Trimming pared 0 bases from V and 7 bases from J, leaving 10 bases between. The CDR3 reads CASSLAGTLNEQFF. In nucleotides, the CDR3 is TGTGCCAGCAGCTTAGCCGGGACTTTGAATGAGCAGTTCTTC.

The table lists this clone with a few counts. The chain has TRBV19 and TRBJ2-1; 10 bases agree with TRBD2. The CDR3 runs to 15 residues. V lost 4 bases and J lost 5; bases outside the gene matches: 5. Germline values: CDR1 LNHDA, CDR2 SQIVND (reference sequence). The CDR3: CASSKPAGGHNEQFF. The CDR3 nucleotides are TGTGCCAGTAGTAAACCAGCGGGAGGGCACAATGAGCAGTTCTTC.

V gene TRBV27 combines with J gene TRBJ2-7; D possibly corresponds to TRBD1 (6 bases). The V gene's germline CDR1 is MNHEY and CDR2 SMNVEV (reference sequence). Trimming took 6 bases from V and 2 from J, leaving 23 bases between them. The CDR3 has 17 residues. This chain's CDR3 is CASRPFRTDSSAYEQYF. CDR3 sequence (DNA): TGTGCCAGCAGACCTTTCCGGACAGATAGTTCGGCCTACGAGCAGTACTTC.

The chain recombines TRBV5-1 with TRBJ1-1; the D is unclear. CDR1 and CDR2 from the germline V gene are SGHRS and YFSETQ. Trimming stripped 2 bases from V and 1 base from J, with 6 bases between. The CDR3 contains 13 residues. The CDR3 nucleotides read TGCGCCAGCAGCTTTGAACAGAACACTGAAGCTTTCTTT. It is translated as CASSFEQNTEAFF. The whole variable domain, filled in from reference TRBV5-1 and TRBJ1-1, reads KAGVTQTPRYLIKTRGQQVTLSCSPISGHRSVSWYQQTPGQGLQFLFEYFSETQRNKGNFPGRFSGRQFSNSRSEMNVSTLELGDSALYLCASSFEQNTEAFFGQGTRLTVV.

The sample holds one count of this clone. Written as DNA, the CDR3 is TGTGCCAGCAGCCAGGAGGGCCGGAACACTGAAGCTTTCTTT. Its protein product is CASSQEGRNTEAFF. This sequence joins TRBV3-1 (or the pseudogene TRBV3-2) and TRBJ1-1; unclear D gene. Germline CDR1 reads LGHDT; CDR2 reads YNNKEL (reference sequence). Trimming took off 3 bases at V and 1 base at J, with 9 bases between the two ends. This CDR3 is 14 amino acids long.

The chain uses TRBV5-6 and TRBJ2-1; 11 bases agree with TRBD2. With V trimmed by 4 bases and J by 6 bases, 6 bases remained unmatched. The germline gives CDR1 SGHDT, CDR2 YYEEEE. The CDR3 totals 15 residues. The CDR3 region has the DNA TGTGCCAGCAGCGCGACTAGCGGGGTCCGCAATGAGCAGTTCTTC. Its protein is CASSATSGVRNEQFF.

This chain uses TRBV23-1 with TRBJ2-1; the match to TRBD1 covers 7 bases. TRBV23-1 is an open reading frame whose function is uncertain. The CDR3 has 15 residues. V dropped 6 bases and J dropped 3; count of bases not matched to a gene: 8. The CDR3 DNA follows: TGCGCCAGCAGGATCGACAGGGCCAACTACAATGAGCAGTTCTTC. Translation: CASRIDRANYNEQFF.

The V and J genes are TRBV7-8 and TRBJ2-1; D possibly corresponds to TRBD2 (6 bases). Per the germline V gene, CDR1 is SGHVS and CDR2 is FQNEAQ. Trimming cost V 1 base and J 1 base, with 11 bases left between them. The CDR3 runs 16 residues. The CDR3 protein is CASSLGGTGSYNEQFF. The CDR3 DNA follows: TGTGCCAGCAGCTTAGGTGGGACTGGTTCCTACAATGAGCAGTTCTTC. Together with reference TRBV7-8 and TRBJ2-1, the CDR3 gives the full variable domain: GAGVSQSPRYKVAKRGQDVALRCDPISGHVSLFWYQQALGQGPEFLTYFQNEAQLDKSGLPSDRFFAERPEGSVSTLKIQRTQQEDSAVYLCASSLGGTGSYNEQFFGPGTRLTVL.

The chain links TRBV12-5 to TRBJ1-1; 7 nucleotides agree with TRBD1. Germline assignment: CDR1 LGHNT and CDR2 FRNRAP. The CDR3 totals 14 residues. Unmatched junction bases numbered 14, after V lost 6 bases and J lost 10 bases. The CDR3 nucleotides are TGTGCTAGTGGCCCCCAGGAGGCAGGGGGTCTAGCTTTCTTT. It codes for CASGPQEAGGLAFF.

This rearrangement joins TRBV18 to TRBJ1-2, with D possibly matching TRBD1 (5 bases). The CDR3 extends over 13 amino acids. Trimming left V 3 bases short and J 6 bases short, with 11 bases between. Germline CDR1 KGHSH, CDR2 LQKENI. Written as DNA, the CDR3 is TGTGCCAGCTCACCCGACCCGGGGGATGGCTACACCTTC. Protein: CASSPDPGDGYTF.

This clone came up once. The V gene is TRBV6-2 or TRBV6-3, the J gene TRBJ2-3; possibly TRBD1 for D (5 bases). CDR3 length equals 15 residues. Trimming left V 4 bases short and J 0 bases short, with 11 bases between. The germline gives CDR1 MNHEY, CDR2 SVGEGT. The DNA of the CDR3 is TGTGCCAGCAGTTCCCAGGGAACTAGCACAGATACGCAGTATTTT. Its translation: CASSSQGTSTDTQYF.

CDR3 nucleotide sequence: TGTGCCAGCAGTGACGGGACAGGGGAGGATGAGCAGTTCTTC. It specifies CASSDGTGEDEQFF. The V and J genes are TRBV6-4 and TRBJ2-1; 10 bases agree with TRBD1. The CDR3 extends over 14 amino acids. Losses at the gene ends were 2 bases for V and 8 bases for J; bases not matched to a gene: 3. CDR1 and CDR2 (germline): MRHNA, SNTAGT.